Following are 10 T cell receptor beta chains from one sample sequenced in a study of blood T cell repertoires in COVID-19. Sequencing used immunoSEQ multiplex PCR; TCRdb keeps in-frame clones, though not all of them. The sample shows roughly 70,000 clones, 75% to 95% of them seen only once. The source material was peripheral blood. The receptor source for this set is a human donor with active COVID-19. The donor label of this sample is uncertain.

This clone was counted a single time. The chain joins TRBV7-2 to TRBJ2-2; TRBD1 matches 10 bases. Per the germline V gene, CDR1 is SGHTA and CDR2 is FQGNSA. The CDR3 is 15 residues long. J lost 2 bases, V lost 4 bases, and 1 base had no gene match. The CDR3, as DNA: TGTGCCAGCAGCTGGGACAGGGGAAACACCGGGGAGCTGTTTTTT. Its translation is CASSWDRGNTGELFF.

The chain has TRBV5-5 and TRBJ2-7; no reliable D call. Germline CDR1 reads SGHKS; CDR2 reads YYEKEE (reference sequence). Deletions cut 7 bases from V and 0 bases from J, with 11 bases between. This CDR3 is built from 13 residues. This chain's CDR3 is CASAAISSYEQYF. The CDR3, as DNA: TGTGCCAGCGCAGCGATTAGCTCCTACGAGCAGTACTTC.

The rearrangement links TRBV2 to TRBJ2-5, with TRBD2 matching over 14 bases. The CDR3 totals 16 residues. After removal of 6 bases from V and 5 bases from J, the junction contained 8 bases not matched to a gene. The germline CDR1 and CDR2 sequences are SNHLY and FYNNEI. CDR3 residues: CASRKTSGRAGETQYF. DNA of the CDR3: TGTGCCAGCAGGAAGACTAGCGGGAGGGCCGGGGAGACCCAGTACTTC.

The V call is TRBV6-5, the J call TRBJ2-7, with 10 bases lining up with TRBD2. This CDR3 spans 14 amino acids. J was trimmed by 3 bases and V by 7 bases; bases with no gene match: 6. The germline CDR1 and CDR2 sequences are MNHEY and SVGAGI. CDR3 region: CASMAGTSVYEQYF. In DNA form, the CDR3 reads TGTGCCAGCATGGCCGGGACTAGCGTCTACGAGCAGTACTTC.

The V and J genes are TRBV6-5 and TRBJ2-7, with TRBD1 matching 9 bases. V shed 5 bases, J shed 6 bases, and the junction held 5 bases outside the gene matches. Germline CDR1 and CDR2: MNHEY and SVGAGI. The CDR3 contains 13 residues. The CDR3 coding sequence is TGTGCCAGCAGTCCGCGGGACAGGGCCGAGCAGTACTTC. It codes for CASSPRDRAEQYF.

This clone was detected only once. The CDR3 loop reads CASSPGVLAGNEQFF. The CDR3 nucleotides are TGTGCCAGCTCACCGGGAGTACTAGCGGGGAATGAGCAGTTCTTC. V is TRBV18 and J is TRBJ2-1; 10 positions match TRBD2. J lost 7 bases, V lost 3 bases, and 6 bases had no gene match. This CDR3 has 15 residues. Germline CDR1 and CDR2: KGHSH and LQKENI.

This clone appeared a few times. This chain connects TRBV5-4 to TRBJ2-5, with unresolved D. The length of the CDR3 is 13 residues. CDR1 and CDR2 from the germline V gene are SGHNT and YYREEE (reference sequence). V shed 0 bases and J shed 5 bases, with 8 bases lying between them. The CDR3 DNA reads as TGTGCCAGCAGCTTGGCGGCAGCGGAGACCCAGTACTTC. This encodes CASSLAAAETQYF.

V gene TRBV5-1 combines with J gene TRBJ2-5; 9 bases are a match to TRBD1. CDR1 SGHRS and CDR2 YFSETQ come from the germline V gene. This CDR3 has 16 amino acids. The V gene end was trimmed by 5 bases and the J gene end by 1 base; junction bases not matched to a gene: 9. CDR3 region: CASRQPGQGVQETQYF. In nucleotides, the CDR3 is TGCGCCAGCAGACAGCCGGGACAGGGAGTCCAAGAGACCCAGTACTTC.

The V and J genes are TRBV29-1 and TRBJ2-1; 15 nucleotides align to TRBD2. V trimming: 4 bases; J trimming: 9 bases; junction bases outside the gene matches: 4. Germline V CDR1 and CDR2: SQVTM, ANQGSEA. This CDR3 spans 14 amino acids. The CDR3 loop reads CSVGTSGRATEQFF. The CDR3 region has the DNA TGCAGCGTTGGGACTAGCGGGAGGGCCACTGAGCAGTTCTTC.

The rearrangement uses TRBV24-1 and TRBJ2-6; D uncertain. V was clipped by 5 bases and J by 5 bases, with 9 bases between them. Per germline, CDR1 KGHDR and CDR2 SFDVKD. The CDR3 covers 14 residues. This CDR3 is CATSGGLRANVLTF. CDR3 sequence (DNA): TGTGCCACCAGTGGTGGGCTGAGGGCCAACGTCCTGACTTTC.